This TCR beta chain derives from a study of T-cell memory formation after mild COVID-19. 5'RACE primed from the constant segment yielded TCR alpha and TCR beta cDNA libraries bearing sample barcodes and UMIs. TCRdb ran MiXCR on the 5' RACE reads and lists one entry per CDR3 protein. In the table there are fewer than 200,000 distinct CDR3 sequences, less than 20% of which are singletons. Study-level points and caveats: Whereas later expanders leaned CD4+, clones contracting day 15 to 85 showed a balanced CD4/CD8 makeup. Certain responding clones were present in pre-infection memory, suggesting participation of cross-reactive memory. Clones that contracted clustered mainly in CM and EM if CD4+ and in EMRA if CD8+.

The germline gives CDR1 SGHDT, CDR2 YYEEEE. The CDR3 contains 13 residues. Unmatched junction bases numbered 2, after V lost 4 bases and J lost 2 bases. The sample holds a few counts of this clonotype. The antigen remains unidentified. The chain is built from TRBV5-6 and TRBJ2-7, with TRBD2 matching over 8 bases. The sample comprised PBMCs or a T cell subset sorted from them (not recorded which). This TCR was sampled from a man aged 18-30 years who had mild COVID-19 (a few samples of this study predate the infection). Cell type and time point are not known. The CDR3 sequence is CASSPGGPYEQYF. DNA for the CDR3: TGTGCCAGCAGCCCGGGGGGGCCCTACGAGCAGTACTTC. Full variable domain (missing parts from reference TRBV5-6 and TRBJ2-7): DAGVTQSPTHLIKTRGQQVTLRCSPKSGHDTVSWYQQALGQGPQFIFQYYEEEERQRGNFPDRFSGHQFPNYSSELNVNALLLGDSALYLCASSPGGPYEQYFGPGTRLTVT.